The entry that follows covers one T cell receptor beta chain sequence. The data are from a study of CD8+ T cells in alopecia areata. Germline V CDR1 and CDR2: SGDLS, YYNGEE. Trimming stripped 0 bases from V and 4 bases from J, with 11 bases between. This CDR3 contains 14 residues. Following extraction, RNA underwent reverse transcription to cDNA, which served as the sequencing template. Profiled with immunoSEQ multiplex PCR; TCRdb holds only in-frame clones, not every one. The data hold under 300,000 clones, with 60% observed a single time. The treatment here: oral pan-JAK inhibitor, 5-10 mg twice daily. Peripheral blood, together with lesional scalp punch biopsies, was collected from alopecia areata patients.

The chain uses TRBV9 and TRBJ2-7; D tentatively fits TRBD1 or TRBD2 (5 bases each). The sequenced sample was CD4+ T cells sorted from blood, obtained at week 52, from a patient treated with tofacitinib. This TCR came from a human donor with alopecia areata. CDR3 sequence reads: CASSVAGRGYEQYF. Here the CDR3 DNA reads TGTGCCAGCAGCGTAGCGGGGCGTGGGTACGAGCAGTACTTC.